Listed here are 8 T cell receptor beta chains from one sample, sequenced in a study of blood T cell repertoires in COVID-19. Sequenced by immunoSEQ multiplex PCR; TCRdb stores in-frame clones only, minus some. Among around 80,000 clones, approximately 90% were seen once, and the ten largest hold 0.65% to 0.9%. The sample consisted of peripheral blood. Source of these receptors: a woman of 80 years or more with acute or convalescent COVID-19.

The chain carries TRBV5-4 and TRBJ1-2; tentative D call: TRBD1 (5 bases). Per the germline V gene, CDR1 is SGHNT and CDR2 is YYREEE (reference sequence). The CDR3 is 14 residues long. Trimming shortened V by 3 bases and J by 8 bases, and 17 bases separated the two germline ends. CDR3 amino acids: CASSWGKASGGYTF. CDR3 bases: TGTGCCAGCAGCTGGGGTAAGGCCTCAGGGGGCTACACCTTC. Drawing the rest from reference TRBV5-4 and TRBJ1-2, the complete variable domain is ETGVTQSPTHLIKTRGQQVTLRCSSQSGHNTVSWYQQALGQGPQFIFQYYREEENGRGNFPPRFSGLQFPNYSSELNVNALELDDSALYLCASSWGKASGGYTFGSGTRLTVV.

Concerning this clone: One end of the junction is discordant with germline, which a read error may explain. In the same sample, other DNA sequences code for this CDR3. The chain employs TRBV19 and TRBJ2-7; D may be TRBD1 (6 bases). The germline V gene encodes CDR1 LNHDA and CDR2 SQIVND (reference sequence). This CDR3 region has 14 residues. The CDR3 region is CASSIQGGPDEQYF. Written as DNA, the CDR3 is TGTGCTAGTAGTATACAGGGTGGGCCGGACGAGCAGTACTTC. Full variable domain (remainder filled in from reference TRBV19 and TRBJ2-7): DGGITQSPKYLFRKEGQNVTLSCEQNLNHDAMYWYRQDPGQGLRLIYYSQIVNDFQKGDIAEGYSVSREKKESFPLTVTSAQKNPTAFYLCASSIQGGPDEQYFGPGTRLTVT.

This chain connects TRBV7-8 to TRBJ1-2; 12 bases map to TRBD1. The CDR3 is 15 residues long. V lost 5 bases to trimming and J lost 8 bases; unmatched junction nucleotides: 9. Germline V gene lookup returns CDR1 SGHVS and CDR2 FQNEAQ. CDR3 protein: CASSPGQGASGGYTF. CDR3 DNA: TGTGCCAGCAGCCCGGGACAGGGGGCATCGGGCGGCTACACCTTC.

The V call is TRBV11-2, the J call TRBJ1-6; tentative D call: TRBD1 (6 bases). CDR1 SGHAT and CDR2 FQNNGV come from the germline V gene. This CDR3 spans 17 amino acids. V shed 0 bases and J shed 10 bases, with 19 bases lying between them. The CDR3 DNA reads as TGTGCCAGCAGCTTAGATCTAAAACAGGGCTTAAGGTCACCCCTCCACTTT. This encodes CASSLDLKQGLRSPLHF. Together with reference TRBV11-2 and TRBJ1-6, the CDR3 gives the full variable domain: EAGVAQSPRYKIIEKRQSVAFWCNPISGHATLYWYQQILGQGPKLLIQFQNNGVVDDSQLPKDRFSAERLKGVDSTLKIQPAKLEDSAVYLCASSLDLKQGLRSPLHFGNGTRLTVT.

This clone was detected once. The rearrangement joins TRBV6-5 to TRBJ2-7, with 9 positions matching TRBD1. V shed 5 bases, J shed 3 bases, and the junction held 5 bases outside the gene matches. Germline V gene lookup returns CDR1 MNHEY and CDR2 SVGAGI. This CDR3 has 14 residues. CDR3 sequence: CASSRGQGSYEQYF. The CDR3 nucleotides are TGTGCCAGCAGTCGAGGACAGGGGAGCTACGAGCAGTACTTC.

The V gene is TRBV11-2, the J gene TRBJ2-5, with D possibly matching TRBD2 (5 bases). CDR3 size: 16 residues. In germline, CDR1 is SGHAT, CDR2 FQNNGV. The V and J ends lost 6 bases and 2 bases respectively, with 19 bases between them. The CDR3 reads CASRPLWVTNQETQYF. Here the CDR3 DNA reads TGTGCCAGCAGGCCCCTGTGGGTGACTAATCAAGAGACCCAGTACTTC.

This CDR3 is CASSLWWQGDTGELFF. The DNA of the CDR3 is TGCGCCAGCAGCTTGTGGTGGCAGGGTGACACCGGGGAGCTGTTTTTT. The chain is built from TRBV5-1 and TRBJ2-2; a possible D gene is TRBD1 (5 bases). CDR1 SGHRS and CDR2 YFSETQ come from the germline V gene. Trimming shortened V by 1 base and J by 3 bases, and 13 bases separated the two germline ends. The CDR3 is 16 residues long.

This chain joins TRBV4-2 and TRBJ1-1; D perhaps matches TRBD1 (6 bases). Germline CDR1 is LGHNA and CDR2 is YNFKEQ. This CDR3 comprises 13 residues. Trimming shortened V by 1 base and J by 7 bases, and 10 bases separated the two germline ends. The CDR3 DNA reads as TGTGCCAGCAGCCAAGTATCGGACAGTGAAGCTTTCTTT. Its translation is CASSQVSDSEAFF.